This T cell receptor (beta chain) was documented in a study of blood T cell repertoires in COVID-19. In the study overall: Samples came from the United States, Italy and Spain, spanning acute and convalescent COVID-19. Sample material is recorded as cDNA or gDNA derived from T cells, B-cell-depleted T cells, or PBMCs.

The authors' processing: For nucleated cells, counts were estimated from reference gene primer amplification. The method was immunoSEQ multiplex PCR; TCRdb's version includes in-frame clones alone and lacks a portion of them. That table is the source of V, J and clone size, and D and trimming were worked out from the DNA. The sample has around 140,000 clones; approximately 88% are singletons. CDR1 and CDR2 from the germline V gene are GTSNPN and SVGIG (reference sequence). This CDR3 has 19 residues. The trim removed 0 bases at V and 4 bases at J, leaving 16 bases unmatched. This clonotype was obtained from a woman between 50 and 59 years old with acute or convalescent COVID-19. J is TRBJ2-7 and V is TRBV30; 12 bases match TRBD2. Sequencing was performed on peripheral blood. DNA for the CDR3: TGTGCCTGGAGTGTACCCCGGCCTAGCGGGGGGGCACGGATATACGAGCAGTACTTC. It translates to CAWSVPRPSGGARIYEQYF.